A single sample gave rise to the 23 T cell receptor beta chains below, sequenced in a study of T cells expressing NK-cell markers. After re-calling the 5' RACE reads, TCRdb lists one entry per CDR3 protein, DNA absent. Its table lists roughly 160,000 distinct CDR3 sequences. The sequenced material came from blood T cells: a sorted CD56 or NKG2C T cell subset, CD4+ or CD8+ T cells, or bulk PBMC T cells (not recorded which). The receptor set was obtained from a woman between 18 and 69 years old in good health.

The rearrangement uses TRBV12-3 or TRBV12-4 and TRBJ2-2. The CDR3 has 15 amino acids. The CDR3 protein is CASSLKGSNTGELFF.

J is TRBJ2-1 and V is TRBV20-1; as DNA is missing, the TRBD1 call by TCRdb cannot be tested. Per germline, CDR1 DFQATT and CDR2 SNEGSKA (reference sequence). The CDR3 loop spans 16 amino acids. The CDR3 loop reads CSAPGHLTYSYNEQFF.

V gene TRBV12-3 or TRBV12-4 combines with J gene TRBJ1-3. This CDR3 has 13 residues. CDR3 protein: CASHSSFADTIYF.

V is TRBV20-1 and J is TRBJ2-7; TCRdb selects TRBD1, and the lack of DNA leaves this call unchecked. This CDR3 has 16 amino acids. The germline V gene has CDR1 DFQATT and CDR2 SNEGSKA (reference sequence). CDR3 sequence: CSASPRTGVMTYEQYF.

This chain joins TRBV28 and TRBJ2-1; TCRdb proposes TRBD2, but this gene call is untestable without DNA. The length of the CDR3 is 13 residues. Germline loops: CDR1 MDHEN, CDR2 SYDVKM. The chain's CDR3 is CASRDSTYNEQFF.

The chain joins TRBV29-1 to TRBJ2-5; TCRdb names TRBD2, which stays unverified in the absence of DNA. This CDR3 contains 12 residues. Germline V CDR1 and CDR2: SQVTM, ANQGSEA. CDR3 residues: CSVGRDPETQYF.

The chain couples TRBV6-5 to TRBJ1-2. Germline V gene sequence: CDR1 MNHEY, CDR2 SVGAGI. The CDR3 runs 11 residues. The CDR3 is CASSRGNGYTF.

Measured by frequency, this clonotype is medium-sized. The chain uses TRBV7-2 and TRBJ2-2; the TCRdb D gene call, TRBD2, has no DNA to confirm it. This CDR3 is built from 16 residues. CDR1 SGHTA and CDR2 FQGNSA come from the germline V gene. Here the CDR3 reads CASSLVGLENTGELFF. The whole variable domain, filled in from reference TRBV7-2 and TRBJ2-2, reads GAGVSQSPSNKVTEKGKDVELRCDPISGHTALYWYRQSLGQGLEFLIYFQGNSAPDKSGLPSDRFSAERTGGSVSTLTIQRTQQEDSAVYLCASSLVGLENTGELFFGEGSRLTVL.

The CDR3 here is CATSDSGTGDGADTQYF. This chain connects TRBV24-1 to TRBJ2-3; TCRdb gives TRBD1 as the D gene, but with no DNA this cannot be confirmed. The germline gives CDR1 KGHDR, CDR2 SFDVKD. The CDR3 sequence is 17 residues long.

The rearrangement joins TRBV15 to TRBJ2-4. CDR1 is LNHNV, CDR2 YYDKDF, per germline (reference sequence). The CDR3 runs to 13 residues. CDR3 in amino acids: CATSRGWKNIQYF.

The rearrangement joins TRBV11-2 to TRBJ2-1; TCRdb designates TRBD2, a call that cannot be tested without DNA. There are 15 residues in the CDR3. Germline-derived CDR1 and CDR2 are SGHAT and FQNNGV. The CDR3 here is CASSTTSGNRDEQFF.

The CDR3 loop reads CASSSPLVNTEAFF. The J gene is TRBJ1-1, the V gene TRBV27. The CDR3 extends over 14 amino acids. Looked up from germline, CDR1 is MNHEY and CDR2 is SMNVEV (reference sequence).

The J gene is TRBJ1-4, the V gene TRBV5-1; TCRdb reports TRBD1, a call that lacks DNA to check it against. The germline V gene encodes CDR1 SGHRS and CDR2 YFSETQ. The CDR3 has 19 residues. CDR3 protein: CASSVGQVNFRTRNEKLFF. The full variable domain, its missing parts supplied by reference TRBV5-1 and TRBJ1-4, is KAGVTQTPRYLIKTRGQQVTLSCSPISGHRSVSWYQQTPGQGLQFLFEYFSETQRNKGNFPGRFSGRQFSNSRSEMNVSTLELGDSALYLCASSVGQVNFRTRNEKLFFGSGTQLSVL.

The chain has TRBV30 and TRBJ2-7; TCRdb indicates TRBD1, and absent DNA this call remains unverified. Germline V CDR1 and CDR2: GTSNPN, SVGIG (reference sequence). The CDR3 covers 14 residues. The chain's CDR3 is CAWSVLQGAYEQYF.

This chain joins TRBV10-3 and TRBJ2-7; as DNA is missing, the TRBD2 call by TCRdb cannot be tested. The CDR3 has 16 amino acids. In germline, CDR1 is ENHRY, CDR2 SYGVKD. The CDR3 protein is CAISARTSGSTYEQYF.

V is TRBV20-1 and J is TRBJ2-3; the D call of TRBD2 rests on TCRdb alone, since no DNA is present to check it. CDR1 and CDR2 from the germline V gene are DFQATT and SNEGSKA (reference sequence). The CDR3 sequence is 15 residues long. The chain's CDR3 is CSAPISGRSPDTQYF.

The chain employs TRBV27 and TRBJ2-5; without DNA, the TCRdb call of TRBD2 cannot be checked. The germline gives CDR1 MNHEY, CDR2 SMNVEV (reference sequence). The CDR3 extends over 16 amino acids. This CDR3 reads CASSLISGGRTETQYF.

The chain is built from TRBV7-2 and TRBJ2-1; with no DNA, the TCRdb D assignment of TRBD1 cannot be verified. From germline, CDR1 is SGHTA and CDR2 FQGNSA. The CDR3 has 14 residues. CDR3 sequence: CASSVRASYNEQFF.

The gene calls are TRBV20-1 and TRBJ2-1; the TCRdb call, TRBD2, lacks DNA for checking. Germline assignment: CDR1 DFQATT and CDR2 SNEGSKA (reference sequence). The CDR3 extends over 15 amino acids. CDR3 amino acids: CSARDTAGRGIEQFF.

The chain employs TRBV11-2 and TRBJ2-7; TCRdb indicates TRBD1, and absent DNA this call remains unverified. This CDR3 is built from 15 residues. From germline, CDR1 is SGHAT and CDR2 FQNNGV. The CDR3 protein is CASSFWGKKAYEQYF.

This chain's CDR3 is CASSQSHSGGMDEQFF. The chain couples TRBV5-1 to TRBJ2-1; TCRdb indicates TRBD1, and absent DNA this call remains unverified. The CDR3 has 16 amino acids. The germline V gene has CDR1 SGHRS and CDR2 YFSETQ. Drawing the rest from reference TRBV5-1 and TRBJ2-1, the complete variable domain is KAGVTQTPRYLIKTRGQQVTLSCSPISGHRSVSWYQQTPGQGLQFLFEYFSETQRNKGNFPGRFSGRQFSNSRSEMNVSTLELGDSALYLCASSQSHSGGMDEQFFGPGTRLTVL.

V and J are TRBV20-1 and TRBJ1-5. The CDR3 covers 12 residues. In germline, CDR1 is DFQATT, CDR2 SNEGSKA (reference sequence). The CDR3 reads CSASRVNQPQHF.

V usage is TRBV6-5 and J usage is TRBJ2-7; the D call from TCRdb, TRBD2, cannot be confirmed without DNA. Germline V gene sequence: CDR1 MNHEY, CDR2 SVGAGI. There are 15 residues in the CDR3. CDR3: CASSNTGTALYEQYF.